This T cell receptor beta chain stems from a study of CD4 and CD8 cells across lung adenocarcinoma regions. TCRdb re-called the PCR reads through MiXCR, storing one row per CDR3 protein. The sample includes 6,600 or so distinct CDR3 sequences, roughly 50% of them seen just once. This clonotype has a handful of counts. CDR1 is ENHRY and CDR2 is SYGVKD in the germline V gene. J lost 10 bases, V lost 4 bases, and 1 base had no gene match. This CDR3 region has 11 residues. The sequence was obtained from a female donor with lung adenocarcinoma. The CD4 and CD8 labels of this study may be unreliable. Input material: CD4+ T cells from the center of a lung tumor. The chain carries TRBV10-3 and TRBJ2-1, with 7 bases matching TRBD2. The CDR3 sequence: CAISVGGEQFF. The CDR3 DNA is TGTGCCATCAGTGTGGGGGGGGAGCAGTTCTTC.